The rows below give T cell receptor beta chains drawn from one sample of a study of blood T cell repertoires in COVID-19. Sequencing was performed with immunoSEQ multiplex PCR; in TCRdb, only in-frame clones are kept and a portion is missing. The sample contains about 200,000 clones, 70% to 80% of which appear only once. The sequencing input was peripheral blood. These receptors were collected from a woman aged 40 to 49 with COVID-19, enrolled during active disease. Each CDR3 is given with its conserved first and last residue. The D gene is left open where the match is weak. Rows may omit the clone size; those that give it use once, few, many or a size class.

D gene	V gene	clone size	J gene	CDR3 DNA	CDR3 protein
NA	TRBV3-1/TRBV3-2	few	TRBJ2-1	TGTGCCAGCGGTGGACTCTGGGATGAGCAGTTCTTC	CASGGLWDEQFF
TRBD1	TRBV4-3	NA	TRBJ1-3	TGCGCCAGCAGCCAACATACAGGGGGCGGAAACACCATATATTTT	CASSQHTGGGNTIYF
TRBD1	TRBV5-1	NA	TRBJ2-6	TGCGCCAGCAGCTCCGTCCCGGGACAGGGATCAGGGGCCAACGTCCTGACTTTC	CASSSVPGQGSGANVLTF
NA	TRBV27	NA	TRBJ1-2	TGTGCCAGCCCACAAGAATTACAGGGTGGCGGCTATGGCTACACCTTC	CASPQELQGGGYGYTF
TRBD1	TRBV3-1/TRBV3-2	NA	TRBJ1-2	TGTGCCAGCAGCCCTGACAGGGCGGGTGGCTACACCTTC	CASSPDRAGGYTF
TRBD1	TRBV2	NA	TRBJ2-7	TGTGCCACCGGGTGGGACAGGGGGCAAGAGCAGTACTTC	CATGWDRGQEQYF
NA	TRBV5-1	NA	TRBJ2-5	TGCGCCAGCAGCTCCGGACAGCCCCAAGAGACCCAGTACTTC	CASSSGQPQETQYF
NA	TRBV7-9	NA	TRBJ2-3	TGTGCCAGCAGCTTAGGGCGGGAACTACTCCTGGATACGCAGTATTTT	CASSLGRELLLDTQYF
TRBD1	TRBV6-5	NA	TRBJ2-1	TGTGCCAGCAGGACAGGGGGCGGAAATGAGCAGTTCTTC	CASRTGGGNEQFF
TRBD1	TRBV5-1	NA	TRBJ2-1	TGCGCCAGCAGCTCGACAGGGGGCCTCACAGGGTACAATGAGCAGTTCTTC	CASSSTGGLTGYNEQFF
NA	TRBV4-1	NA	TRBJ2-3	TGCGCCAGCAGCCAAGATCCCGGGATAAGCACAGATACGCAGTATTTT	CASSQDPGISTDTQYF
TRBD1	TRBV18	medium-sized	TRBJ1-1	TGTGCCAGCTCACCAGGCAGGGGGACTGAAGCTTTCTTT	CASSPGRGTEAFF
NA	TRBV2	NA	TRBJ1-2	TGTGCCAGCAGTGACCCGGTCCTTGCCTATGGCTACACCTTC	CASSDPVLAYGYTF
NA	TRBV7-2	few	TRBJ2-2	TGTGCCAGCAGCTCTATCTACAGGGACGGGGAGCTGTTTTTT	CASSSIYRDGELFF
NA	TRBV27	few	TRBJ1-6	TGTGCCAGCAAGGAGTATAATTCACCCCTCCACTTT	CASKEYNSPLHF
NA	TRBV5-1	NA	TRBJ1-2	TGCGCCAGCAGCCACACAGATAACTATGGCTACACCTTC	CASSHTDNYGYTF
TRBD1	TRBV7-2	NA	TRBJ1-5	TGTGCCAGCAGCTTAGCGGACAGGGTGGGGCAGCCCCAGCATTTT	CASSLADRVGQPQHF
NA	TRBV13	NA	TRBJ2-3	TGTGCCAGCAGCTCGACTAGGGCCCTTAGCACAGATACGCAGTATTTT	CASSSTRALSTDTQYF
NA	TRBV3-1/TRBV3-2	NA	TRBJ2-5	TGTGCCAGCAGTCGACACAGGAACCGGCCAAGCGAGACCCAGTACTTC	CASSRHRNRPSETQYF
NA	TRBV5-1	NA	TRBJ2-7	TGCGCCAACAGCTTGCAATCCGGGATCTACGAGCAGTACTTC	CANSLQSGIYEQYF
NA	TRBV19	NA	TRBJ1-2	TGTGCCAGTAGTATAGGGTACGGAGGGGATGGCTACACCTTC	CASSIGYGGDGYTF
TRBD1	TRBV5-1	NA	TRBJ1-2	TGCGCCAGCAGCTCCAACCCAACAGGGGATAGCTATGGCTACACCTTC	CASSSNPTGDSYGYTF
NA	TRBV9	NA	TRBJ2-2	TGTGCCAGCAGCGTAGACGGGAGAAACACCGGGGAGCTGTTTTTT	CASSVDGRNTGELFF
NA	TRBV3-1/TRBV3-2	NA	TRBJ1-2	TGTGCCAGCAGCCAATCTCAGCGGGGCTATGGCTACACCTTC	CASSQSQRGYGYTF
NA	TRBV11-2	once	TRBJ2-1	TGTGCCAGCAGCTTAGCTGGGGGTAGCGGCTCCTACAATGAGCAGTTCTTC	CASSLAGGSGSYNEQFF
NA	TRBV24-1	NA	TRBJ2-5	TGTGCCACCAGTGATGGCAGTCTTGGGACCCAGTACTTC	CATSDGSLGTQYF
NA	TRBV12-5	few	TRBJ1-2	TGTGCTAGTGGCCCCGACAGGAATAATGGCTACACCTTC	CASGPDRNNGYTF
TRBD1	TRBV27	NA	TRBJ1-4	TGTGCCAGCAGTTACTTGGACAGGGTTAATGAAAAACTGTTTTTT	CASSYLDRVNEKLFF
NA	TRBV18	few	TRBJ1-5	TGTGCCAGCTCACCAGTGAGGGAGGATCAGCCCCAGCATTTT	CASSPVREDQPQHF
TRBD1	TRBV19	NA	TRBJ1-5	TGTGCCAGTAGTATAGGGACAGGGGGCTTGAGTCAGCCCCAGCATTTT	CASSIGTGGLSQPQHF
NA	TRBV1	NA	TRBJ2-1	TGCACCAGCAGCCGGGCGGGAAATGAGCAGTTCTTC	CTSSRAGNEQFF
NA	TRBV6-6	NA	TRBJ1-1	TGTGCCAGCAGGGAAACCGGGACACCGAACACTGAAGCTTTCTTT	CASRETGTPNTEAFF
NA	TRBV18	once	TRBJ1-5	TGTGCCAGCTCACCACCGGGAGGGTATAATCAGCCCCAGCATTTT	CASSPPGGYNQPQHF
TRBD2	TRBV4-2	NA	TRBJ2-7	TGTGCCAGCAGCCAAGATGGGACTAGTGCCTACGAGCAGTACTTC	CASSQDGTSAYEQYF
TRBD1	TRBV19	NA	TRBJ1-6	TGTGCCAGTAGTACCCAGGGGGCAGAATCACCCCTCCACTTT	CASSTQGAESPLHF
NA	TRBV24-1	NA	TRBJ2-5	TGTGCCACCAGTGATTCCGGGACTTCCGGGGAGACCCAGTACTTC	CATSDSGTSGETQYF
NA	TRBV19	NA	TRBJ1-1	TGTGCCAGTAGTATTAGGAGAATTTCGGACACTGAAGCTTTCTTT	CASSIRRISDTEAFF
NA	TRBV19	NA	TRBJ2-1	TGTGCCAGTAGTATTTCGGGGGTCTCCTACAATGAGCAGTTCTTC	CASSISGVSYNEQFF
NA	TRBV19	NA	TRBJ2-3	TGTGCCAGTACCCTCGTCGCGGGGGCCCCAGATACGCAGTATTTT	CASTLVAGAPDTQYF
NA	TRBV11-3	NA	TRBJ2-1	TGTGCCAGCAGCTTAGCAGGCAGTGAGCAGTTCTTC	CASSLAGSEQFF
TRBD2	TRBV18	NA	TRBJ2-1	TGTGCCAGCTCAACCGGGACTAGCGGGAGGGAGAATGAGCAGTTCTTC	CASSTGTSGRENEQFF
TRBD1	TRBV6-5	NA	TRBJ1-1	TGTGCCAGCTTGCGGGACAGGGCCACTGAAGCTTTCTTT	CASLRDRATEAFF
TRBD2	TRBV14	few	TRBJ2-2	TGTGCCAGCAGTCTCGGACTAGCGGTTAACACCGGGGAGCTGTTTTTT	CASSLGLAVNTGELFF
NA	TRBV6-4	few	TRBJ1-4	TGTGCCAGCAGCCGCCCTTCCCACAGAACCTTTAATGAAAAACTGTTTTTT	CASSRPSHRTFNEKLFF
NA	TRBV28	NA	TRBJ2-7	TGTGCCACTCTGGGGGCGCGTACCTCCTACGAGCAGTACTTC	CATLGARTSYEQYF
NA	TRBV25-1	NA	TRBJ1-3	TGTGCCAGCAGTGAACCGGTAACGGCTGGAAACACCATATATTTT	CASSEPVTAGNTIYF
NA	TRBV9	NA	TRBJ2-3	TGTGCCAGCAGCTTAAAACTAGGGCCCGAAGATACGCAGTATTTT	CASSLKLGPEDTQYF
TRBD2	TRBV5-6	NA	TRBJ2-3	TGTGCCAGCAGCCCCGGACTAGTCACAGATACGCAGTATTTT	CASSPGLVTDTQYF
TRBD1	TRBV2	NA	TRBJ1-1	TGTGCCAGCAGCCCGACAGGGGGAAGAACTGAAGCTTTCTTT	CASSPTGGRTEAFF
NA	TRBV24-1	NA	TRBJ2-1	TGTGCCACCAGTGATACCGATACGGGAAGGGTTAATGAGCAGTTCTTC	CATSDTDTGRVNEQFF
TRBD1	TRBV6-1	NA	TRBJ1-2	TGTGCCAGCAGTGAAGCGCAGACAGGGGTTAGCTATGGCTACACCTTC	CASSEAQTGVSYGYTF
TRBD2	TRBV5-1	NA	TRBJ2-5	TGCGCCAGCAGCTTGTTAGCGGGGGGAGAGACCCAGTACTTC	CASSLLAGGETQYF
TRBD1	TRBV29-1	NA	TRBJ2-1	TGCAGCGTCTCTGGCTGGGACAGGGTATACAATGAGCAGTTCTTC	CSVSGWDRVYNEQFF